This T cell receptor beta chain was documented in a study of cytomegalovirus exposure and HLA in healthy donors. Study observations and caveats: Most subjects' HLA-A and HLA-B alleles were reportedly predicted from TCR beta sequences. Some TCR beta chains (roughly 160 of them) were listed as cytomegalovirus-associated.

The PCR made use of 60 Vbeta and 13 Jbeta primers. Sequenced by immunoSEQ multiplex PCR; TCRdb stores in-frame clones only, minus some. The sample has over 100,000 clones; 74% are singletons. V lost 2 bases, J lost 1 base, and 15 bases lay in between. Looked up from germline, CDR1 is MGHDK and CDR2 is SYGVNS. The CDR3 has 17 amino acids. Concerning this clone itself: Its matching antigen is unknown.

The clonotype comes from a man younger than 40 in good health and CMV-seropositive. Sequences were obtained from PBMCs. V usage is TRBV25-1 and J usage is TRBJ1-5; D is unclear. Written as DNA, the CDR3 is TGTGCCAGCAGTGAAGGAAGCGACCTCACAAGCAATCAGCCCCAGCATTTT. It yields the protein CASSEGSDLTSNQPQHF. The whole variable domain, remainder taken from reference TRBV25-1 and TRBJ1-5, is EADIYQTPRYLVIGTGKKITLECSQTMGHDKMYWYQQDPGMELHLIHYSYGVNSTEKGDLSSESTVSRIRTEHFPLTLESARPSHTSQYLCASSEGSDLTSNQPQHFGDGTRLSIL.